Listed here are 21 T cell receptor beta chains from one sample, sequenced in a study of T cells in Graves' hyperthyroidism and ophthalmopathy (dated by TCRdb to between 2018 and 2020). The receptor library was made with multiplex PCR. The instrument was an Illumina HiSeq 2000. The TCR beta CDR3 regions were amplified from RNA transcripts. The TCR CDR3 was subjected to a first round of RT-PCR using the HTBI primer set and the Qiagen OneStep RT-PCR kit. TCRdb reanalyzed the raw reads on its own, using fastp at Q25 for trimming and MiXCR for clone calling, and kept in-frame beta chains. Each CDR3 protein appears once, grouped with its most common genes and DNA. Within this sample are about 180,000 distinct CDR3 sequences, with approximately 15% of them counted one time only. The ten largest clones take up roughly 30% of the sample. What was sequenced was blood. All receptors come from a woman aged 50 to 60 with Graves' hyperthyroidism.

In its sample, this clonotype was seen a few times. The gene calls are TRBV20-1 and TRBJ1-4; D is perhaps TRBD1 (6 bases). The V end was cut by 8 bases, the J end by 0 bases, with 16 bases between. CDR3 size: 15 residues. The germline CDR1 and CDR2 sequences are DFQATT and SNEGSKA (reference sequence). The CDR3: CSILQGVATNEKLFF. The CDR3 bases are TGCAGTATACTACAGGGAGTTGCAACTAATGAAAAACTGTTTTTT.

This clonotype was found many times. The CDR3 spells CASSGQGNQPQHF. The DNA for the CDR3 is TGTGCCAGCAGTGGACAGGGCAATCAGCCCCAGCATTTT. This chain joins TRBV7-2 and TRBJ1-5, with 7 nucleotides matching TRBD1. The CDR3 is 13 residues long. With 6 bases clipped from V and 2 bases from J, the junction kept 1 base outside the gene matches. CDR1 and CDR2 (germline): SGHTA, FQGNSA.

This chain connects TRBV7-9 to TRBJ1-1; tentative D call: TRBD1 (5 bases). The CDR3 is made up of 15 amino acids. With 7 bases removed from V and 8 bases from J, the gap between germline ends came to 23 bases. Per the germline V gene, CDR1 is SEHNR and CDR2 is FQNEAQ (reference sequence). The CDR3 spells CASTTPTRGAIEAFF. DNA for the CDR3: TGTGCCAGCACCACGCCGACGAGGGGAGCTATAGAAGCTTTCTTT.

This clonotype was counted a few times. CDR3: CASSLDRSTEAFF. In DNA, the CDR3 is TGTGCCAGCTCTCTGGACAGAAGCACTGAAGCTTTCTTT. The V and J genes are TRBV18 and TRBJ1-1; TRBD1 might be the D (6 bases). The germline V gene encodes CDR1 KGHSH and CDR2 LQKENI. Trimming took off 6 bases at V and 4 bases at J, with 12 bases between the two ends. The CDR3 extends over 13 amino acids.

This clonotype was seen repeatedly, ten times or more. The rearrangement joins TRBV20-1 to TRBJ1-2, with a possible D match to TRBD1 (6 bases). V was clipped by 2 bases and J by 4 bases, with 17 bases between them. The CDR3 is made up of 15 amino acids. Germline V gene data show CDR1 as DFQATT and CDR2 as SNEGSKA (reference sequence). The CDR3 loop reads CSARTWRQGSYGYTF. For the CDR3, the DNA is TGCAGTGCTAGAACCTGGCGTCAGGGGTCCTATGGCTACACCTTC.

Only one count was recorded for this clonotype. As DNA, the CDR3 is TGTGCCAGCTCACCCGCCTCAGGGGCAAGTGAAAAACTGTTTTTT. Protein sequence: CASSPASGASEKLFF. This chain uses TRBV18 with TRBJ1-4; weak D call: TRBD1 (6 bases). The germline V gene encodes CDR1 KGHSH and CDR2 LQKENI. The CDR3 extends over 15 amino acids. Trimming left V 3 bases short and J 7 bases short, with 15 bases between.

The J gene is TRBJ1-5, the V gene TRBV5-1, with a possible D match to TRBD1 (5 bases). The CDR3 runs 13 residues. The V gene's germline CDR1 is SGHRS and CDR2 YFSETQ. V was shortened by 3 bases and J by 7 bases, with 11 bases between the two germline ends. CDR3: CASSSGGGQPQHF. The CDR3 coding sequence is TGCGCCAGCAGCTCTGGCGGGGGGCAGCCCCAGCATTTT.

This clonotype showed up just a few times. The chain carries TRBV19 and TRBJ1-2, with TRBD1 as a possible D gene (5 bases). V was pared by 2 bases and J by 4 bases, with 11 bases between. CDR1 and CDR2 from the germline V gene are LNHDA and SQIVND (reference sequence). The CDR3 has 14 residues. CDR3 protein: CASSIQGDTYGYTF. The CDR3 DNA is TGTGCCAGTAGTATACAGGGTGACACCTATGGCTACACCTTC.

Ten or more counts support this clonotype. The V gene is TRBV6-1, the J gene TRBJ1-1; D perhaps matches TRBD1 (5 bases). Germline loops: CDR1 MNHNS, CDR2 SASEGT. V was trimmed by 6 bases and J by 1 base, leaving 9 bases between them. The CDR3 length is 13 residues. DNA of the CDR3: TGTGCCAGCAGAGCCCAGGGGAACACTGAAGCTTTCTTT. It encodes CASRAQGNTEAFF.

This clonotype was seen many times. The chain is built from TRBV6-1 and TRBJ2-7; TRBD1 matches 7 bases. The CDR3 has 12 amino acids. V shed 6 bases and J 6 bases; nucleotides not matched to a gene: 5. CDR1 and CDR2 (germline): MNHNS, SASEGT. The CDR3 DNA reads as TGTGCCAGCAGACCCCACAGGGGCGAGCAGTACTTC. Its translation is CASRPHRGEQYF.

This clonotype was detected many times. The V and J genes are TRBV19 and TRBJ2-7; 7 bases agree with TRBD2. Germline V gene data show CDR1 as LNHDA and CDR2 as SQIVND (reference sequence). This CDR3 region has 14 residues. V lost 4 bases, J lost 0 bases, and 3 bases stayed unmatched. This CDR3 is CASSTTGGSYEQYF. CDR3 nucleotide sequence: TGTGCCAGTAGTACCACGGGGGGCTCCTACGAGCAGTACTTC.

This chain connects TRBV28 to TRBJ1-4; no clear D gene. V was clipped by 7 bases and J by 0 bases, with 12 bases between them. The V gene's germline CDR1 is MDHEN and CDR2 SYDVKM. This CDR3 is built from 15 residues. The CDR3 DNA sequence: TGTGCCAGCAACGGCGCGACGGCAACTAATGAAAAACTGTTTTTT. The encoded protein is CASNGATATNEKLFF.

This clonotype was counted at least ten times. The rearrangement joins TRBV5-1 to TRBJ1-5, with D perhaps TRBD1 (5 bases). This CDR3 is 14 amino acids long. V lost 4 bases and J lost 4, with 12 bases in between. CDR1 is SGHRS and CDR2 is YFSETQ in the germline V gene. The CDR3 DNA reads as TGCGCCAGCAGCCCCGGGACGGGGAATCAGCCCCAGCATTTT. Translated, it gives CASSPGTGNQPQHF.

This clonotype was counted ten times or more. The chain links TRBV3-1 to TRBJ2-7, with TRBD2 matching 12 bases. CDR1 and CDR2 from the germline V gene are LGHDT and YNNKEL (reference sequence). Losses at the gene ends were 1 base for V and 1 base for J; bases not matched to a gene: 2. The CDR3 is made up of 16 amino acids. The CDR3 loop is CASSQGTSGVSYEQYF. As DNA, the CDR3 is TGTGCCAGCAGCCAAGGGACTAGCGGGGTTTCCTACGAGCAGTACTTC.

This clonotype showed up just a few times. The chain employs TRBV4-2 and TRBJ2-1; D remains ambiguous. CDR1 is LGHNA, CDR2 YNFKEQ, per germline. V was shortened by 1 base and J by 5 bases, with 9 bases between the two germline ends. The CDR3 extends over 14 amino acids. The CDR3, as DNA: TGTGCCAGCAGCCAAGGGGGAACTCACAATGAGCAGTTCTTC. Translated, it gives CASSQGGTHNEQFF.

This clonotype occurred many times. The chain links TRBV28 to TRBJ1-5; unclear D gene. The CDR3 covers 16 residues. The V gene lost 5 bases and the J gene lost 3 bases, with 17 bases spanning the gap. CDR1 MDHEN and CDR2 SYDVKM come from the germline V gene. This CDR3 is CASSQLDGEHNQPQHF. Written as DNA, the CDR3 is TGTGCCAGCAGTCAACTGGACGGGGAACACAATCAGCCCCAGCATTTT.

This clonotype came up many times. This chain uses TRBV29-1 with TRBJ1-1, with D unresolved. Trimming removed 2 bases at V and 1 base at J, with 5 bases between. The CDR3 spans 12 residues. Germline-derived CDR1 and CDR2 are SQVTM and ANQGSEA. The CDR3 sequence: CSVESANTEAFF. DNA of the CDR3: TGCAGCGTTGAATCTGCGAACACTGAAGCTTTCTTT.

At least ten counts were recorded for this clonotype. J is TRBJ1-1 and V is TRBV5-1, with 12 bases fitting TRBD1. The CDR3 loop spans 15 amino acids. Germline-derived CDR1 and CDR2 are SGHRS and YFSETQ. Trimming took 4 bases from V and 10 from J; bases not matched to a gene: 11. The CDR3 nucleotides read TGCGCCAGCAGCGAAACCACCGGGACAGGGGGCGTAGCTTTCTTT. Its translation: CASSETTGTGGVAFF. Drawing the rest from reference TRBV5-1 and TRBJ1-1, the complete variable domain is KAGVTQTPRYLIKTRGQQVTLSCSPISGHRSVSWYQQTPGQGLQFLFEYFSETQRNKGNFPGRFSGRQFSNSRSEMNVSTLELGDSALYLCASSETTGTGGVAFFGQGTRLTVV.

In its sample, this clonotype was seen many times. DNA for the CDR3: TGTGCCAGTAGTCCGTGGATCTACTCCTACGAGCAGTACTTC. Its protein is CASSPWIYSYEQYF. The V gene is TRBV19, the J gene TRBJ2-7; D unresolved. V was clipped by 5 bases and J by 0 bases, with 11 bases between them. Per germline, CDR1 LNHDA and CDR2 SQIVND (reference sequence). This CDR3 comprises 14 residues.

This clonotype was detected many times. The chain links TRBV7-6 to TRBJ2-5; TRBD1 is a possible D gene (5 bases). Per germline, CDR1 SGHVS and CDR2 FNYEAQ. CDR3 size: 14 residues. Trimming shortened V by 5 bases and J by 1 base, and 11 bases separated the two germline ends. CDR3 sequence reads: CASSRLGAQETQYF. The DNA of the CDR3 is TGTGCCAGCAGCCGTCTAGGGGCCCAAGAGACCCAGTACTTC.

This clonotype was detected ten times or more. The gene calls are TRBV29-1 and TRBJ1-2; D is ambiguous. Per the germline V gene, CDR1 is SQVTM and CDR2 is ANQGSEA. With 6 bases removed from V and 4 bases from J, the gap between germline ends came to 12 bases. The CDR3 consists of 12 residues. CDR3 in DNA: TGCAGCGTAGGGCGAGGGTTCTATGGCTACACCTTC. It yields the protein CSVGRGFYGYTF.